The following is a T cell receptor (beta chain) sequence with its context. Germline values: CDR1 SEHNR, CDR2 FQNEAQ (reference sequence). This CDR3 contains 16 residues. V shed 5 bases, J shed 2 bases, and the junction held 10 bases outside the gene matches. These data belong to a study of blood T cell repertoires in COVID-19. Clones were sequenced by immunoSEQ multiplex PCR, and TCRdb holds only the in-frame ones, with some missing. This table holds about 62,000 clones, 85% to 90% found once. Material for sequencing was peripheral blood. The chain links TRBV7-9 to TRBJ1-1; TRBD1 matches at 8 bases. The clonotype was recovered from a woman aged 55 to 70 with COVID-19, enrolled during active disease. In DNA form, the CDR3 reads TGTGCCAGCAGCCCGCAACAGGGACAGGAAAACACTGAAGCTTTCTTT. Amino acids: CASSPQQGQENTEAFF.